Below, 2 T cell receptor beta chains from the same sample are listed, as sequenced in a study of T cell changes during pregnancy in multiple sclerosis. Only in-frame clones appear in the TCRdb table, and some are missing; sequencing was by immunoSEQ multiplex PCR. Of some 110,000 clones in the sample, around 90% are singletons; the top ten hold 1.5% to 2%. The input for sequencing was peripheral blood, taken before pregnancy. These receptor sequences come from a female donor with multiple sclerosis, enrolled in a pregnancy study.

This chain uses TRBV7-9 with TRBJ2-5; 7 bases line up with TRBD1. Germline V CDR1 and CDR2: SEHNR, FQNEAQ (reference sequence). V trimming: 4 bases; J trimming: 2 bases; junction bases outside the gene matches: 7. The CDR3 extends over 15 amino acids. In DNA form, the CDR3 reads TGTGCCAGCAGCTGGCTGGGACAGAAACAAGAGACCCAGTACTTC. It yields the protein CASSWLGQKQETQYF.

The V and J genes are TRBV7-9 and TRBJ1-3; no reliable D call. The V end was cut by 1 base, the J end by 4 bases, with 11 bases between. The CDR3 runs to 15 residues. Per germline, CDR1 SEHNR and CDR2 FQNEAQ (reference sequence). The CDR3 DNA sequence: TGTGCCAGCAGCTTAGGGCCGACAACGGGAAACACCATATATTTT. Its protein is CASSLGPTTGNTIYF.